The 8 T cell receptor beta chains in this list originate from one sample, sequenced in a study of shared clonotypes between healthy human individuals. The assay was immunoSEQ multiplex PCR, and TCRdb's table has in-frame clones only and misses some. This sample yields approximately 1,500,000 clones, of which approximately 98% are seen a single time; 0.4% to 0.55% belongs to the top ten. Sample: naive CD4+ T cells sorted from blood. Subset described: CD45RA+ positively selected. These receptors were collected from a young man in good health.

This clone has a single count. The CDR3, as DNA: TGTGCCAGCAGCTTAGGAATCTCTAGCGGGAGGCGGGCTAGCACAGATACGCAGTATTTT. It encodes CASSLGISSGRRASTDTQYF. J is TRBJ2-3 and V is TRBV7-6; 11 nucleotides line up with TRBD2. This CDR3 has 20 residues. The germline CDR1 and CDR2 sequences are SGHVS and FNYEAQ. The J segment lost 0 bases and the V segment lost 1 base, leaving 12 bases of the junction unmatched.

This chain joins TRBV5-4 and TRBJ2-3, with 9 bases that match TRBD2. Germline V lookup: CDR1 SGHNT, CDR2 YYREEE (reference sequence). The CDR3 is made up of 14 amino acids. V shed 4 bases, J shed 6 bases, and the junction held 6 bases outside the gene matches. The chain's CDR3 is CASSLSGRGDTQYF. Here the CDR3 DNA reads TGTGCCAGCAGCCTTAGCGGGAGAGGTGATACGCAGTATTTT.

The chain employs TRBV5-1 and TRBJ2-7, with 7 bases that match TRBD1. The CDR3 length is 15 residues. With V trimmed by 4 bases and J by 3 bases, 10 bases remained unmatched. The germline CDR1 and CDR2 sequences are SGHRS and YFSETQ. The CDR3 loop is CASSIGTDHVYEQYF. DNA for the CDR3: TGCGCCAGCAGCATAGGGACAGACCACGTCTACGAGCAGTACTTC.

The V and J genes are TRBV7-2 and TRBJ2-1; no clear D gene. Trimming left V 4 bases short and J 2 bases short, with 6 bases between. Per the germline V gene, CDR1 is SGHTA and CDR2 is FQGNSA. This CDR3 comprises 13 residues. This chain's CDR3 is CASSSQAYNEQFF. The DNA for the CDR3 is TGTGCCAGCAGCTCGCAAGCCTACAATGAGCAGTTCTTC.

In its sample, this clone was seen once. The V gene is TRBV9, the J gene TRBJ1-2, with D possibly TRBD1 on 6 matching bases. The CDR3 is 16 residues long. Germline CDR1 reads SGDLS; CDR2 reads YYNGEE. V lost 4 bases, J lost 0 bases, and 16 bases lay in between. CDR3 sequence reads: CASSPSHRDTNYGYTF. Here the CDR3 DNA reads TGTGCCAGCAGCCCCAGTCACAGGGATACTAACTATGGCTACACCTTC.

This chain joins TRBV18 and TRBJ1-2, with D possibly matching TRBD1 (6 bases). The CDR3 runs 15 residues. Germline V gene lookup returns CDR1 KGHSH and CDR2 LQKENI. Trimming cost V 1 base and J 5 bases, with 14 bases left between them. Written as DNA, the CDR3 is TGTGCCAGCTCACCACGGACGTCAGGGGCGTATGGCTACACCTTC. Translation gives CASSPRTSGAYGYTF.

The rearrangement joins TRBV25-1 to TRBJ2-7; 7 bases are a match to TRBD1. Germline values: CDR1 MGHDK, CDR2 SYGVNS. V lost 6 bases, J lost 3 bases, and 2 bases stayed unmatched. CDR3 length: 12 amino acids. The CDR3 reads CASSRDSYEQYF. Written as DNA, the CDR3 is TGTGCCAGCAGCCGGGACAGCTACGAGCAGTACTTC.

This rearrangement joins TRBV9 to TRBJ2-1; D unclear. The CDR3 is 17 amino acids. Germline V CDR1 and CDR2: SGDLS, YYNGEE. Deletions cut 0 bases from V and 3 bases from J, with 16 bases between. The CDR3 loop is CASSVAPVGGRYNEQFF. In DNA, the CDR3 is TGTGCCAGCAGCGTAGCCCCCGTGGGCGGACGCTACAATGAGCAGTTCTTC.